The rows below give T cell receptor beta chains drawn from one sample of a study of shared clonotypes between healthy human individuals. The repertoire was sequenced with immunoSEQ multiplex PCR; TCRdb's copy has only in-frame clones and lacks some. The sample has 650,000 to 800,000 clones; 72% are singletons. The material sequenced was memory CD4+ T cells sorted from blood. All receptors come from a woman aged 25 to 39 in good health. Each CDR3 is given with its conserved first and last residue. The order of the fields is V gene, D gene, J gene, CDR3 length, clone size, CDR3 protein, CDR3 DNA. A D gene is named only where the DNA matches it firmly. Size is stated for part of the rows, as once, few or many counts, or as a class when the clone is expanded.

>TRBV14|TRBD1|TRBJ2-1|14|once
CASSRRTGENEQFF
TGTGCCAGCAGCCGTAGAACAGGGGAGAATGAGCAGTTCTTC
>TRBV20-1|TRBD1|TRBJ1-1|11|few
CSATGQSKAFF
TGCAGTGCGACGGGACAGTCTAAAGCTTTCTTT
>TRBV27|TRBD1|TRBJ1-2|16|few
CASSSSGTGSNYGYTF
TGTGCCAGCAGTTCTTCCGGGACAGGTTCTAACTATGGCTACACCTTC
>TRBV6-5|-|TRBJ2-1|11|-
CASIRGNEQFF
TGTGCCAGCATTAGGGGAAATGAGCAGTTCTTC
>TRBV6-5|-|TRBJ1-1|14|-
CASSYEARRPEAFF
TGTGCCAGCAGTTACGAGGCACGGCGGCCTGAAGCTTTCTTT
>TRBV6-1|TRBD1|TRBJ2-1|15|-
CASSEGGQAHNEQFF
TGTGCCAGCAGTGAAGGGGGACAGGCCCACAATGAGCAGTTCTTC
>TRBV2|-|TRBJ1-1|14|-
CASSWDPKATEAFF
TGTGCCAGCAGCTGGGACCCTAAGGCGACTGAAGCTTTCTTT
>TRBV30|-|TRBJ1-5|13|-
CAWSLMGYQPQHF
TGTGCCTGGAGTCTGATGGGGTATCAGCCCCAGCATTTT
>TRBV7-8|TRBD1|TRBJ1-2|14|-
CASSPLDRAYGYTF
TGTGCCAGCAGCCCCCTGGACAGGGCCTATGGCTACACCTTC
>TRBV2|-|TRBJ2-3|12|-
CASRPATDTQYF
TGTGCCAGCAGGCCAGCGACAGATACGCAGTATTTT
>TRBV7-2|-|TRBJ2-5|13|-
CASSARTAETQYF
TGTGCCAGCAGCGCACGTACCGCTGAGACCCAGTACTTC
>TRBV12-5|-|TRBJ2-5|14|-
CASGLGHTQETQYF
TGTGCTAGTGGTTTGGGACATACTCAAGAGACCCAGTACTTC
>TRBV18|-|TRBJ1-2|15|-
CASSPPGQENYGYTF
TGTGCCAGCTCACCACCGGGCCAGGAAAACTATGGCTACACCTTC
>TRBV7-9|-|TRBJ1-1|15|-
CASSRYREGVTEAFF
TGTGCCAGCAGCCGATACAGGGAAGGTGTCACTGAAGCTTTCTTT
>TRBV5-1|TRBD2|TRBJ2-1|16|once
CASSLGGGSSYNEQFF
TGCGCCAGCAGCTTGGGTGGCGGGAGCTCCTACAATGAGCAGTTCTTC
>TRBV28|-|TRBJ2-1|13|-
CASSPDWYNEQFF
TGTGCCAGCAGTCCAGACTGGTACAATGAGCAGTTCTTC
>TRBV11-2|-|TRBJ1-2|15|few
CASSLGSGTVGGYTF
TGTGCCAGCAGCTTAGGCTCGGGCACGGTAGGTGGCTACACCTTC
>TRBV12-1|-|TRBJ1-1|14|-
CASSSMDRNTEAFF
TGTGCCAGCAGCTCAATGGACAGGAACACTGAAGCTTTCTTT
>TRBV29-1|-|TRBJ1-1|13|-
CSVEDRGNTEAFF
TGCAGCGTTGAAGACAGGGGAAACACTGAAGCTTTCTTT
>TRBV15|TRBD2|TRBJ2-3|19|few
CATSRDPAGTSGSTDTQYF
TGTGCCACCAGCAGAGATCCGGCCGGGACTAGCGGGAGCACAGATACGCAGTATTTT
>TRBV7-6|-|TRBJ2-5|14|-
CASSLGPTIETQYF
TGTGCCAGCAGCTTAGGACCTACAATAGAGACCCAGTACTTC
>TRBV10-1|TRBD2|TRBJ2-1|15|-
CASSAGLAAYNEQFF
TGCGCCAGCAGTGCAGGACTAGCGGCCTACAATGAGCAGTTCTTC
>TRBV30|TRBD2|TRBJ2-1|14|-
CACLPGTSGNEQFF
TGTGCCTGCCTCCCCGGGACTAGCGGTAATGAGCAGTTCTTC
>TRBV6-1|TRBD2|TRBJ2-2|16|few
CASSDLAGGILGELFF
TGTGCCAGCAGTGATCTAGCGGGAGGGATTTTAGGGGAGCTGTTTTTT
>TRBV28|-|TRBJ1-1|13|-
CASIRGGNTEAFF
TGTGCCAGCATTAGAGGGGGGAACACTGAAGCTTTCTTT
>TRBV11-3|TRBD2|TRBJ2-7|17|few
CASSLDGLAGAPGEQYF
TGTGCCAGCAGCTTAGACGGGCTAGCGGGAGCCCCTGGCGAGCAGTACTTC
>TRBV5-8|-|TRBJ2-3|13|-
CASSLTGTITQYF
TGTGCCAGCAGCCTCACCGGGACCATAACGCAGTATTTT
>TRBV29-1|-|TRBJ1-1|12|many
CSVETRDVEAFF
TGCAGCGTTGAAACGAGGGATGTTGAAGCTTTCTTT
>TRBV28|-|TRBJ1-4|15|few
CASIGGAKVGEKLFF
TGTGCCAGCATAGGCGGGGCGAAGGTGGGCGAAAAACTGTTTTTT
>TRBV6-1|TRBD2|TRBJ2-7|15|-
CASSPRAGGMNEQYF
TGTGCCAGCAGTCCGAGGGCGGGAGGGATGAACGAGCAGTACTTC
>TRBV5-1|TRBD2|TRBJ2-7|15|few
CASRYGLAGAYEQYF
TGCGCCAGCAGATACGGACTAGCGGGAGCCTACGAGCAGTACTTC
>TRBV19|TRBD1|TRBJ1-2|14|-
CASSITGVNYGYTF
TGTGCCAGTAGTATTACAGGGGTTAACTATGGCTACACCTTC
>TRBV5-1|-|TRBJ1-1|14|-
CASSGRGLNTEAFF
TGCGCCAGCAGCGGGAGGGGGTTGAACACTGAAGCTTTCTTT
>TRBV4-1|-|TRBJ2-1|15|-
CASSYPGLVGNEQFF
TGCGCCAGCTCATACCCAGGGCTAGTGGGCAATGAGCAGTTCTTC
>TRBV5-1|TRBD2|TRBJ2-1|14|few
CASGGLAGYNEQFF
TGCGCCAGCGGGGGACTAGCGGGATACAATGAGCAGTTCTTC
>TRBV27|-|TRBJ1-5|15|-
CASSLSLGTHQPQHF
TGTGCCAGCAGTTTATCCCTTGGCACTCATCAGCCCCAGCATTTT
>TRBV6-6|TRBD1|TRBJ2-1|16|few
CASSRQGAHLASEQFF
TGTGCCAGCAGTAGACAGGGGGCCCATCTTGCCAGTGAGCAGTTCTTC
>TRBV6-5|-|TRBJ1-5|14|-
CASSAPGGNQPQHF
TGTGCCAGCTCCGCCCCAGGGGGCAATCAGCCCCAGCATTTT
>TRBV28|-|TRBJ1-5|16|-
CASSLQKGYSNQPQHF
TGTGCCAGCAGCCTTCAAAAGGGATATAGCAATCAGCCCCAGCATTTT
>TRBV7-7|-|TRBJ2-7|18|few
CASSLVGRRRSRGYEQYF
TGTGCCAGCAGCTTAGTGGGACGCCGCCGATCTAGGGGCTACGAGCAGTACTTC
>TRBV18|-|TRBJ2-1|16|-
CASSPRGGAADNEQFF
TGTGCCAGCTCACCACGAGGGGGTGCGGCCGACAATGAGCAGTTCTTC
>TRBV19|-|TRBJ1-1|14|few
CASSISRQNTEAFF
TGTGCCAGTAGTATATCCAGACAGAACACTGAAGCTTTCTTT